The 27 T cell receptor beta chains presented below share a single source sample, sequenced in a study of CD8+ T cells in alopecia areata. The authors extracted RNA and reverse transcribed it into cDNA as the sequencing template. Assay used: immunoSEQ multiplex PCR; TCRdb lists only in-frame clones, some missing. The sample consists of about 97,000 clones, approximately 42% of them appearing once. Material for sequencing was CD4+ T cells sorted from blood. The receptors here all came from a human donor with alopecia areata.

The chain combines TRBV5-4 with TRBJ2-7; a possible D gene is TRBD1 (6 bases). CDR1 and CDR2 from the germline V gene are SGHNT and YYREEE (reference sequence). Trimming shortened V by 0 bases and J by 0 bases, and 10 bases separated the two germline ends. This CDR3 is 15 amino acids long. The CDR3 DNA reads TGTGCCAGCAGCTTGGCTGGGGGCGCCTCCTACGAGCAGTACTTC. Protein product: CASSLAGGASYEQYF.

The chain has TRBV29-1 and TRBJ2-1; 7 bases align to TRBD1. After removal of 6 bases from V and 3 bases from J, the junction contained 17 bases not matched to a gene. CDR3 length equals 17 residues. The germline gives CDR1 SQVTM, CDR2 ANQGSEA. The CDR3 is CSVGGPLRTVNYNEQFF. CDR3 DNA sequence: TGCAGCGTAGGGGGCCCCTTACGGACAGTTAACTACAATGAGCAGTTCTTC.

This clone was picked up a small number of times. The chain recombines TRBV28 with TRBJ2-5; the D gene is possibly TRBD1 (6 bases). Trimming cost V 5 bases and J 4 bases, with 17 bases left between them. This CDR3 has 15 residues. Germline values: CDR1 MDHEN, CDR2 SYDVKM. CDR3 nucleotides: TGTGCCAGCAGTCCGAGCGAAGGGACACTAGAGACCCAGTACTTC. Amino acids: CASSPSEGTLETQYF.

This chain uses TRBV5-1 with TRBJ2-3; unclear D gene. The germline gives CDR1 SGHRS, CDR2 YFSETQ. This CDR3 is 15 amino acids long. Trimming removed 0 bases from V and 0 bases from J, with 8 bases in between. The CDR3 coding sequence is TGCGCCAGCAGCTTGGAAGCAGGAAGCACAGATACGCAGTATTTT. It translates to CASSLEAGSTDTQYF.

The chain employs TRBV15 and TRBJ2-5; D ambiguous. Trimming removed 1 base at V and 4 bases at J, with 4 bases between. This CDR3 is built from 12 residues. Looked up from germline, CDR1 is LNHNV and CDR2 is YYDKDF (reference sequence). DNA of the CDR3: TGTGCCACCAGCAGAGGCGGAGAGACCCAGTACTTC. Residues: CATSRGGETQYF.

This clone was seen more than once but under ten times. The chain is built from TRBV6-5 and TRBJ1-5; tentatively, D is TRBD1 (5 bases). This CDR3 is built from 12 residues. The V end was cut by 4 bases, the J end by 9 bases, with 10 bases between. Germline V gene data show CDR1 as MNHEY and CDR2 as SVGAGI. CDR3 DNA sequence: TGTGCCAGCAGTTTGGGGGAAGGGCCCCAGCATTTT. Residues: CASSLGEGPQHF.

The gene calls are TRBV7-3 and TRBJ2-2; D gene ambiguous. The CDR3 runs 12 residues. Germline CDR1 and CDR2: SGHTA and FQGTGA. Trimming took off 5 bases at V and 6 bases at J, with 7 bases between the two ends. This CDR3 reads CASSTFSGELFF. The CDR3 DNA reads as TGTGCCAGCAGCACCTTCTCCGGGGAGCTGTTTTTT.

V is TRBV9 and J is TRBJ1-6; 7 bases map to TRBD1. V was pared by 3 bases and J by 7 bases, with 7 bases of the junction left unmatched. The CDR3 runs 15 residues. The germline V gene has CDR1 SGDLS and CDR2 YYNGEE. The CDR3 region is CASSARDRRNSPLHF. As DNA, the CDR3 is TGTGCCAGCAGCGCCCGGGACAGACGAAATTCACCCCTCCACTTT.

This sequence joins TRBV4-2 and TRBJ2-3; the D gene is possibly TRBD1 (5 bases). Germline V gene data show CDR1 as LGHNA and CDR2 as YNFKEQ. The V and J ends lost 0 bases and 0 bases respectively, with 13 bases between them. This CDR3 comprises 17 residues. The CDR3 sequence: CASSQDRRGVSTDTQYF. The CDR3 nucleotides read TGTGCCAGCAGCCAAGATCGAAGGGGTGTTAGCACAGATACGCAGTATTTT.

This chain's CDR3 is CAWSNAGGRLRETQYF. The CDR3, as DNA: TGTGCCTGGAGCAATGCGGGGGGGCGATTGAGGGAGACCCAGTACTTC. The chain carries TRBV30 and TRBJ2-5, with 9 bases identical to TRBD2. Germline V gives CDR1 GTSNPN, CDR2 SVGIG (reference sequence). CDR3 length: 16 residues. J lost 5 bases, V lost 3 bases, and 13 bases had no gene match.

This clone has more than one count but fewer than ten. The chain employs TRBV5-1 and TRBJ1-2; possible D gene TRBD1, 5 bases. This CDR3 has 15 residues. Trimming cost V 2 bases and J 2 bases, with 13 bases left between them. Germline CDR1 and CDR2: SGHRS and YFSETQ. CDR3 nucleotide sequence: TGCGCCAGCAGCTTATCCCGGGACTCAAACTATGGCTACACCTTC. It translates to CASSLSRDSNYGYTF.

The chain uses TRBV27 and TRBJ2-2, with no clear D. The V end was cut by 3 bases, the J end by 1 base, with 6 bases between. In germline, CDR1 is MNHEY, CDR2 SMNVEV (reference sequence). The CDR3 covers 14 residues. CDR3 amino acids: CASSLQRNTGELFF. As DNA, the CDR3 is TGTGCCAGCAGTTTGCAAAGGAACACCGGGGAGCTGTTTTTT.

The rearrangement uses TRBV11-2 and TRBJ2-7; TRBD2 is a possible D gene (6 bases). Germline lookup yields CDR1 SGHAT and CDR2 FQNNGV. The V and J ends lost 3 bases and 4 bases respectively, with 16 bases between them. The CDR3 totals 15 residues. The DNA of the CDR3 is TGTGCCAGCAGCTTTTCTGGCGGGAATAGTTACGAGCAGTACTTC. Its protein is CASSFSGGNSYEQYF.

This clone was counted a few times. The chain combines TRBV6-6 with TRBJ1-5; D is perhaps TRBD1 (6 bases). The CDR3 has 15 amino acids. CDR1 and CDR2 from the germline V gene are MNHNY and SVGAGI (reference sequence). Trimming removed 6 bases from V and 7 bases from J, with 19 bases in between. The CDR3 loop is CASSSGQLGVQPQHF. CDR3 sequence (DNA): TGTGCCAGCAGCAGCGGACAGCTCGGGGTACAGCCCCAGCATTTT.

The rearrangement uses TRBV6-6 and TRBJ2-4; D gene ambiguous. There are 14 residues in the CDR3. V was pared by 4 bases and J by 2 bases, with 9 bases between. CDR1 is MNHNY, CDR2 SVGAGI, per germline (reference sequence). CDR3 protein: CASSFSGSKNIQYF. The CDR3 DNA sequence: TGTGCCAGCAGTTTCTCGGGTTCCAAAAACATTCAGTACTTC.

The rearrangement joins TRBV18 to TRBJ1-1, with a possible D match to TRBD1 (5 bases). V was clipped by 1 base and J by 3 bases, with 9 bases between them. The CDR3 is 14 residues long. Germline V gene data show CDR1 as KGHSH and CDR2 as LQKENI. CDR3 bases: TGTGCCAGCTCACCACTAGGGGCGGACACTGAAGCTTTCTTT. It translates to CASSPLGADTEAFF.

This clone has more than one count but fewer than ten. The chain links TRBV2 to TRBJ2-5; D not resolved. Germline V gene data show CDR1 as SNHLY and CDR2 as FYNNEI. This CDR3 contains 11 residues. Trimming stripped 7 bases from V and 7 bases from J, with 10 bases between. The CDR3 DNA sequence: TGTGCCAGCAAAGAGAGGAGGACCCAGTACTTC. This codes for CASKERRTQYF. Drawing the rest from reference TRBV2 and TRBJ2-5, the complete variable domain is EPEVTQTPSHQVTQMGQEVILRCVPISNHLYFYWYRQILGQKVEFLVSFYNNEISEKSEIFDDQFSVERPDGSNFTLKIRSTKLEDSAMYFCASKERRTQYFGPGTRLLVL.

CDR3 nucleotides: TGCAGCGTTTTTCTAGCGGGAGGGCCGTTCGAGCAGTACTTC. Protein: CSVFLAGGPFEQYF. The chain joins TRBV29-1 to TRBJ2-7; 12 bases fit TRBD2. Germline V gene data show CDR1 as SQVTM and CDR2 as ANQGSEA. Trimming removed 5 bases from V and 6 bases from J; junction bases left unmatched: 8. The CDR3 loop spans 14 amino acids.

This CDR3 reads CASRRTANSYEQYF. In nucleotides, the CDR3 is TGTGCCAGCAGGAGGACAGCTAACTCCTACGAGCAGTACTTC. This chain links TRBV28 with TRBJ2-7; a possible D gene is TRBD1 (6 bases). The germline V gene encodes CDR1 MDHEN and CDR2 SYDVKM. The ends were cut back, 6 bases at V and 0 bases at J, with 12 bases in the middle. This CDR3 is 14 amino acids long.

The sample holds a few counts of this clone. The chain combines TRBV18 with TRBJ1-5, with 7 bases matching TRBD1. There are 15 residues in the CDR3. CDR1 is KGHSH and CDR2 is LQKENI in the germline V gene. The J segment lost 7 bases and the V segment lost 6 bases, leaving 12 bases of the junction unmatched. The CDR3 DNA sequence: TGTGCCAGCTCGCTCCGTACAGGGGCGGAACAGCCCCAGCATTTT. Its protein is CASSLRTGAEQPQHF.

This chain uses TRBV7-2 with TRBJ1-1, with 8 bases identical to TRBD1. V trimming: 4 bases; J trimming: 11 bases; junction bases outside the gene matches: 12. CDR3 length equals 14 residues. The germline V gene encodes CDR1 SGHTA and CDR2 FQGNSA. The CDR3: CASSSVPRGRHAFF. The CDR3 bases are TGTGCCAGCAGCTCAGTACCCAGGGGGCGGCATGCTTTCTTT.

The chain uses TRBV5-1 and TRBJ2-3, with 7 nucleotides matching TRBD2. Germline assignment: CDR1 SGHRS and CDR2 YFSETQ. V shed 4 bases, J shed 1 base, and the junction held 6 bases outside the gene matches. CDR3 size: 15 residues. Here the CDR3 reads CASSIASGRTDTQYF. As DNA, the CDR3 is TGCGCCAGCAGCATTGCTAGCGGCCGCACAGATACGCAGTATTTT.

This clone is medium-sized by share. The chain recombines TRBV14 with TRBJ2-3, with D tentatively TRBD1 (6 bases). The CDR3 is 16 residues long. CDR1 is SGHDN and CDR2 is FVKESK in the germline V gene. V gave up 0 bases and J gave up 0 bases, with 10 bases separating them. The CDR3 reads CASSQEGQGSTDTQYF. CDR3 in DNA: TGTGCCAGCAGCCAAGAGGGGCAGGGGAGCACAGATACGCAGTATTTT. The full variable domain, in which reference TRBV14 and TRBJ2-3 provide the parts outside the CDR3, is EAGVTQFPSHSVIEKGQTVTLRCDPISGHDNLYWYRRVMGKEIKFLLHFVKESKQDESGMPNNRFLAERTGGTYSTLKVQPAELEDSGVYFCASSQEGQGSTDTQYFGPGTRLTVL.

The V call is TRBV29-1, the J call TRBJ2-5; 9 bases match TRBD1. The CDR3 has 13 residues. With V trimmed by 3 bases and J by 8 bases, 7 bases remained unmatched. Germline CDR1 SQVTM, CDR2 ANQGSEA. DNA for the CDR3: TGCAGCGTTGAGCCCGACAGGGGGACCACCCAGTACTTC. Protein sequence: CSVEPDRGTTQYF.

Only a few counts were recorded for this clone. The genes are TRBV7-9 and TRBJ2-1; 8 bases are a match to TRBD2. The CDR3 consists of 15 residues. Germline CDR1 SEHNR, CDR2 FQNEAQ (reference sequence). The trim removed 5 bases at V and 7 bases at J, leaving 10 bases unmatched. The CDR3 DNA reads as TGTGCCAGCAGCGCTCGAGCGGGAGTGTTGAATGAGCAGTTCTTC. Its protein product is CASSARAGVLNEQFF.

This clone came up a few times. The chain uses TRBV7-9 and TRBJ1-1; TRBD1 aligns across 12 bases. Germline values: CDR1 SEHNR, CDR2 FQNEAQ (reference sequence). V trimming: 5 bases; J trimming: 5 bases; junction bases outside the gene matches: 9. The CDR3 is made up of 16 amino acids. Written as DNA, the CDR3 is TGTGCCAGCAGCCGACTCCGGGACAGGGGGCGAACTGAAGCTTTCTTT. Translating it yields CASSRLRDRGRTEAFF.

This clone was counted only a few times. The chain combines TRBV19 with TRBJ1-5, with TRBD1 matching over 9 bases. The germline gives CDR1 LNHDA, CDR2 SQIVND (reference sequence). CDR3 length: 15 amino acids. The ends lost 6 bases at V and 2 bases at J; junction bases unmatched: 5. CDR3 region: CASRGQGGGNQPQHF. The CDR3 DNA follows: TGTGCCAGTAGGGGACAGGGAGGTGGCAATCAGCCCCAGCATTTT.